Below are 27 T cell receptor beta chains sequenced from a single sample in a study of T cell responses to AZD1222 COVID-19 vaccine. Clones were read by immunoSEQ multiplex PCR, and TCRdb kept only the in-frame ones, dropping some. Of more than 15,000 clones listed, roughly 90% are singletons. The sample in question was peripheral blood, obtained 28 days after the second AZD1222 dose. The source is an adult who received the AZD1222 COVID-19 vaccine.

In DNA form, the CDR3 reads TGTGCCAGCAGTAGAGGGGACTCCCTACCCAAGCCCCAGCATTTT. Translated: CASSRGDSLPKPQHF. V is TRBV6-6 and J is TRBJ1-5; D possibly corresponds to TRBD1 (5 bases). The CDR3 is made up of 15 amino acids. V lost 5 bases and J lost 8, with 19 bases in between. Germline V gene data show CDR1 as MNHNY and CDR2 as SVGAGI (reference sequence).

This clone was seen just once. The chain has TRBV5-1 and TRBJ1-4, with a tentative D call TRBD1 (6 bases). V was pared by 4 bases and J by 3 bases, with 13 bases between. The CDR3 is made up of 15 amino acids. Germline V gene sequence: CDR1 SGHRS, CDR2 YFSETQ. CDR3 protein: CASSQSGVANEKLFF. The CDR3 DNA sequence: TGCGCCAGCAGCCAGTCAGGGGTGGCTAATGAAAAACTGTTTTTT. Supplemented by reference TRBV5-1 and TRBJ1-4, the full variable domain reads KAGVTQTPRYLIKTRGQQVTLSCSPISGHRSVSWYQQTPGQGLQFLFEYFSETQRNKGNFPGRFSGRQFSNSRSEMNVSTLELGDSALYLCASSQSGVANEKLFFGSGTQLSVL.

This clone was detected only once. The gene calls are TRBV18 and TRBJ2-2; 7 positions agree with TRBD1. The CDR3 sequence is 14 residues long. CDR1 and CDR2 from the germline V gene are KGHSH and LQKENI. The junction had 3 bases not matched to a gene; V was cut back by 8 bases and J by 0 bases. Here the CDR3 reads CASGTGANTGELFF. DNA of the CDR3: TGTGCCAGCGGCACAGGGGCGAACACCGGGGAGCTGTTTTTT.

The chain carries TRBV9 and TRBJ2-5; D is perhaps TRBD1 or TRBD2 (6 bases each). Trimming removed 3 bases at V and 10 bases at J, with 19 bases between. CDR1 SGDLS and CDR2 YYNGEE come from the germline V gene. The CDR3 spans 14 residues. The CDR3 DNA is TGTGCCAGCAGCGCCGGGGGACAACCCAGCGACCAGTACTTC. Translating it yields CASSAGGQPSDQYF. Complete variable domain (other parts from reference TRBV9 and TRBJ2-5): DSGVTQTPKHLITATGQRVTLRCSPRSGDLSVYWYQQSLDQGLQFLIQYYNGEERAKGNILERFSAQQFPDLHSELNLSSLELGDSALYFCASSAGGQPSDQYFGPGTRLLVL.

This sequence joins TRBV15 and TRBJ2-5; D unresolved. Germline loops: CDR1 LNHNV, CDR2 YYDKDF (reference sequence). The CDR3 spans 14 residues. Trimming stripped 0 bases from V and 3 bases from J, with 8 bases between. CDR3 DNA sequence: TGTGCCACCAGCAGAGATGTCGGCAAAGAGACCCAGTACTTC. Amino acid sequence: CATSRDVGKETQYF.

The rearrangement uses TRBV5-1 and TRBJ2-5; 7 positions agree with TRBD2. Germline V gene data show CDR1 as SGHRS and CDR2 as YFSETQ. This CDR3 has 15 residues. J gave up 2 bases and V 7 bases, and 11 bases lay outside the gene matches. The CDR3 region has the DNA TGCGCCAGCCGAACGGGAGGTAACCCTCAAGAGACCCAGTACTTC. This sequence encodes CASRTGGNPQETQYF.

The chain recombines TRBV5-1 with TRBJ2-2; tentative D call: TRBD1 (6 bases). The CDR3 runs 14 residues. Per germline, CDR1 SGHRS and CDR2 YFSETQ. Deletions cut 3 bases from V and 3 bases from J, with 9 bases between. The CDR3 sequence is CASSSPGDTGELFF. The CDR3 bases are TGCGCCAGCAGCTCCCCAGGGGACACCGGGGAGCTGTTTTTT. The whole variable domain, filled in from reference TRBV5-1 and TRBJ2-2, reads KAGVTQTPRYLIKTRGQQVTLSCSPISGHRSVSWYQQTPGQGLQFLFEYFSETQRNKGNFPGRFSGRQFSNSRSEMNVSTLELGDSALYLCASSSPGDTGELFFGEGSRLTVL.

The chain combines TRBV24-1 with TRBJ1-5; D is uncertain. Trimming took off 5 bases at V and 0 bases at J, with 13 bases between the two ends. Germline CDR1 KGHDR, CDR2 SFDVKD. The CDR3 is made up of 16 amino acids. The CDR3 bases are TGTGCCACCAGTGGGCGTTCAGAGGCTAGCAATCAGCCCCAGCATTTT. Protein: CATSGRSEASNQPQHF.

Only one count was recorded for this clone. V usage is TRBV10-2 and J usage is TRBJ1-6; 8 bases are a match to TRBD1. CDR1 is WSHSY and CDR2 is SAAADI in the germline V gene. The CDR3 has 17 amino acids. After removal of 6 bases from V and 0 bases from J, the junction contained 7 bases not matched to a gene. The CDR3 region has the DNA TGCGCCAGCAGCAGACAGGGGTTTAGCTCCTATAATTCACCCCTCCACTTT. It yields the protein CASSRQGFSSYNSPLHF.

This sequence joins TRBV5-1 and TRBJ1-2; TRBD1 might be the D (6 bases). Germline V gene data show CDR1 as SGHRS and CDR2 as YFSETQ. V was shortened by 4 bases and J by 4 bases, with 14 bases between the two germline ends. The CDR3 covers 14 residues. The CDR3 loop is CASSGTGSVYGYTF. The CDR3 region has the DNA TGCGCCAGCAGCGGTACAGGGAGTGTCTATGGCTACACCTTC.

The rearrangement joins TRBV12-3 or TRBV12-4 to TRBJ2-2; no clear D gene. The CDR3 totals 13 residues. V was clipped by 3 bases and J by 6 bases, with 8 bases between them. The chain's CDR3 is CASSFVRAGELFF. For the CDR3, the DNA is TGTGCCAGCAGTTTTGTAAGGGCCGGGGAGCTGTTTTTT.

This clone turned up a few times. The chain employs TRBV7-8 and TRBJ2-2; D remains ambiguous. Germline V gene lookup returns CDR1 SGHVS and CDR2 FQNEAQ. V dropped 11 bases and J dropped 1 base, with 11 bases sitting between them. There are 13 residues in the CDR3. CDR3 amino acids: CAGRALNTGELFF. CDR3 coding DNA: TGTGCCGGTAGGGCGTTGAACACCGGGGAGCTGTTTTTT.

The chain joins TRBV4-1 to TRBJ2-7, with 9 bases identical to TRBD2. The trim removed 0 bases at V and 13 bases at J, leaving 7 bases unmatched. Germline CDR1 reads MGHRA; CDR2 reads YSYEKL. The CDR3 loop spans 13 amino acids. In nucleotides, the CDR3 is TGCGCCAGCAGCCAAGATAGGGCTAGCGGGGCCTACTTC. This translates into CASSQDRASGAYF.

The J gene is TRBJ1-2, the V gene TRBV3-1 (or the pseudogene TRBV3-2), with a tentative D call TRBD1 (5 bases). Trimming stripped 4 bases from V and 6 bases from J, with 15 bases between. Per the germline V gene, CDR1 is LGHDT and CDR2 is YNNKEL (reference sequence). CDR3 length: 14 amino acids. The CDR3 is CASSRINQGHGYTF. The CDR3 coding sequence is TGTGCCAGCAGCCGAATTAACCAGGGACATGGCTACACCTTC.

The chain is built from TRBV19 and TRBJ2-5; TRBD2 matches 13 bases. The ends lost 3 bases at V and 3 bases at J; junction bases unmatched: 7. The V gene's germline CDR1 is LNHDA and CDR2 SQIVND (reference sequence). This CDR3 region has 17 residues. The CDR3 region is CASSILPTSGREETQYF. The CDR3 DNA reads TGTGCCAGTAGTATCTTACCAACTAGCGGGAGGGAAGAGACCCAGTACTTC.

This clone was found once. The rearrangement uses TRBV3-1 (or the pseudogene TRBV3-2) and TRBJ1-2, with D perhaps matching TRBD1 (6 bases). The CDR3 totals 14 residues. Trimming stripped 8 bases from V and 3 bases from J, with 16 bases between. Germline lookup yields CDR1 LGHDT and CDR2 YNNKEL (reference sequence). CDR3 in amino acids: CASAPGGADYGYTF. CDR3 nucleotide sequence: TGTGCCAGCGCCCCCGGGGGGGCGGACTATGGCTACACCTTC.

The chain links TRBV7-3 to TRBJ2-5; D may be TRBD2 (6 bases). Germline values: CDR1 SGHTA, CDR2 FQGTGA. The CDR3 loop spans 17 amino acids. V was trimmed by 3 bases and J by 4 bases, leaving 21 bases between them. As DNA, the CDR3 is TGTGCCAGCAGCTTGATTGGCGGGACCGCGGGGCTAGAGACCCAGTACTTC. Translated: CASSLIGGTAGLETQYF.

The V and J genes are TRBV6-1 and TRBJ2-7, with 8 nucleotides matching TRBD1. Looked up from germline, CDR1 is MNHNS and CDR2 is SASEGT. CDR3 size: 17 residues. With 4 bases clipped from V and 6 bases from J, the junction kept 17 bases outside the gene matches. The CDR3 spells CASSGGPGDRGLFEQYF. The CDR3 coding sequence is TGTGCCAGCAGTGGAGGGCCGGGCGACAGGGGATTGTTCGAGCAGTACTTC.

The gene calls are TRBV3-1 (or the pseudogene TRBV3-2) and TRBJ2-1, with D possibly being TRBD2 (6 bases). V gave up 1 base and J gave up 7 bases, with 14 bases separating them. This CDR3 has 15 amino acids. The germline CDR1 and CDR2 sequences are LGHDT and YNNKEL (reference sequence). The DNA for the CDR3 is TGTGCCAGCAGCCAAGGTAGCGGCCCTCGGAATGAGCAGTTCTTC. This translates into CASSQGSGPRNEQFF.

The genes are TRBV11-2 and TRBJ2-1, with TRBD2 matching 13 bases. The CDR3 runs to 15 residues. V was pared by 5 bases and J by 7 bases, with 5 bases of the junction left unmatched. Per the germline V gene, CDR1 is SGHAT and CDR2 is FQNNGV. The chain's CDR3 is CASSKGLAGRNEQFF. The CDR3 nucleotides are TGTGCCAGCAGCAAGGGACTAGCGGGGCGGAATGAGCAGTTCTTC.

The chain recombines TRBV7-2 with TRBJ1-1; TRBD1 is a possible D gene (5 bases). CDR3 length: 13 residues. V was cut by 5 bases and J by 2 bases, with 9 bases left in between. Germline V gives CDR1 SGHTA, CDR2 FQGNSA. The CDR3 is CASSVQGNTEAFF. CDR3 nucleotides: TGTGCCAGCAGCGTGCAGGGAAACACTGAAGCTTTCTTT.

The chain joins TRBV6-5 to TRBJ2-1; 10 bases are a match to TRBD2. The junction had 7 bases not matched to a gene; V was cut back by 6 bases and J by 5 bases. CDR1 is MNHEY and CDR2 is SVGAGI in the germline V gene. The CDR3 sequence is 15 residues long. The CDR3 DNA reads TGTGCCAGCAGAGCCGGGACTAGCGTAAACAATGAGCAGTTCTTC. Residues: CASRAGTSVNNEQFF.

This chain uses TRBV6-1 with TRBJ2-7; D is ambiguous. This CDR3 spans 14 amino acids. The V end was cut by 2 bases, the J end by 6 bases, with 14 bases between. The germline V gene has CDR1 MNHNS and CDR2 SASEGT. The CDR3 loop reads CASSEHWQSIEQYF. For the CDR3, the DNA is TGTGCCAGCAGTGAACATTGGCAGAGTATCGAGCAGTACTTC.

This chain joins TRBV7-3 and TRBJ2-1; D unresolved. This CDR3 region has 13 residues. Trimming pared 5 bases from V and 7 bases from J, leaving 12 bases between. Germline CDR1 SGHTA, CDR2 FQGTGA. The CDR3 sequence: CASSLDENNEQFF. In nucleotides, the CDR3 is TGTGCCAGCAGCCTGGACGAGAATAATGAGCAGTTCTTC.

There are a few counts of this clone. DNA of the CDR3: TGTGCCACCAGTGATCGAACAGTGAACACCGGGGAGCTGTTTTTT. It translates to CATSDRTVNTGELFF. The V and J genes are TRBV24-1 and TRBJ2-2; D gene uncertain. The CDR3 has 15 residues. Germline CDR1 is KGHDR and CDR2 is SFDVKD. V was pared by 3 bases and J by 1 base, with 8 bases between.

CDR3 protein: CASSSQLATGELFF. As DNA, the CDR3 is TGTGCCAGCAGCTCCCAACTAGCCACCGGGGAGCTGTTTTTT. The chain employs TRBV7-3 and TRBJ2-2, with a possible D match to TRBD2 (6 bases). Trimming took 4 bases from V and 4 from J, leaving 10 bases between them. Germline-derived CDR1 and CDR2 are SGHTA and FQGTGA. This CDR3 has 14 residues.

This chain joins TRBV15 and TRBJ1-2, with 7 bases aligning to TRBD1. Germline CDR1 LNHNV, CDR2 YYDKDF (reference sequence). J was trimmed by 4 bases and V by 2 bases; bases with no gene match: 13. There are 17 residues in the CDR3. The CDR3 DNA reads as TGTGCCACCAGCAGAACCCGCCTAGGGGGCTTCTTCTATGGCTACACCTTC. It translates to CATSRTRLGGFFYGYTF.